This T cell receptor beta chain emerged from a study of metastatic and nonmetastatic thyroid tumors. This clone appeared many times. All patients were treatment-naive before thyroid surgery. Original processing notes: A distant-metastasis classifier for papillary thyroid cancer was built using CDR3 differences across clinicopathological groups. TCRdb recomputed clones from the PCR reads via MiXCR. The V and J calls and clone size are TCRdb's, not the authors'. The sample lists 35,000 to 45,000 clones, about 3.3% occurring once. Germline assignment: CDR1 MNHEY and CDR2 SMNVEV (reference sequence). The CDR3 consists of 15 residues. Deletions cut 3 bases from V and 3 bases from J, with 11 bases between.

This TCR was recovered from a female donor with papillary thyroid cancer or a benign thyroid nodule (not recorded which). Some clones in this sample may be carry-over from other donors' samples. V gene TRBV27 combines with J gene TRBJ1-4; TRBD1 might be the D (5 bases). Sequencing input: blood. The CDR3 loop reads CASSFLGTANEKLFF. CDR3 sequence (DNA): TGTGCCAGCAGTTTCTTAGGGACGGCTAATGAAAAACTGTTTTTT.